These 19 T cell receptor beta chains originate from one sample sequenced in a study of blood T cell repertoires in COVID-19. Repertoires were generated with immunoSEQ multiplex PCR, while TCRdb's copy carries only in-frame clones and drops some. The sample holds 200,000 to 250,000 clones, around 82% seen once. Sequencing was done on a sample of peripheral blood. The source is a human donor in a cohort sampled during active COVID-19.

This sequence joins TRBV3-1 (or the pseudogene TRBV3-2) and TRBJ1-6; D unresolved. Germline CDR1 LGHDT, CDR2 YNNKEL (reference sequence). Trimming took off 5 bases at V and 0 bases at J, with 14 bases between the two ends. The CDR3 length is 17 residues. The CDR3 DNA follows: TGTGCCAGCAGCTTTCGGGTTTCTAGCTCCTATAATTCACCCCTCCACTTT. As protein: CASSFRVSSSYNSPLHF.

The chain links TRBV30 to TRBJ1-4; D uncertain. The CDR3 is made up of 11 amino acids. The V gene lost 2 bases and the J gene lost 14 bases, with 12 bases spanning the gap. Germline lookup yields CDR1 GTSNPN and CDR2 SVGIG (reference sequence). The CDR3 DNA reads as TGTGCCTGGAGTCTGACCGCGGTGCTGTTTTTT. Its protein is CAWSLTAVLFF.

This clone has a handful of counts. The chain couples TRBV27 to TRBJ1-4; D is unresolved. V shed 3 bases and J shed 4 bases, with 3 bases lying between them. The CDR3 has 12 residues. CDR1 and CDR2 (germline): MNHEY, SMNVEV (reference sequence). CDR3 protein: CASSFVNEKLFF. CDR3 DNA: TGTGCCAGCAGTTTCGTTAATGAAAAACTGTTTTTT.

The rearrangement uses TRBV12-3 or TRBV12-4 and TRBJ2-7, with a weak D call TRBD1 (6 bases). This CDR3 spans 12 amino acids. The ends were cut back, 6 bases at V and 5 bases at J, with 11 bases in the middle. CDR3 residues: CASSLTGNEQYF. For the CDR3, the DNA is TGTGCCAGCAGCTTAACAGGGAACGAGCAGTACTTC.

V and J are TRBV24-1 and TRBJ2-1; 10 bases align to TRBD2. CDR3 length equals 17 residues. V lost 4 bases and J lost 6; bases outside the gene matches: 11. Germline assignment: CDR1 KGHDR and CDR2 SFDVKD. CDR3 region: CATSDISGGAIPNEQFF. CDR3 sequence (DNA): TGTGCCACCAGTGACATAAGCGGGGGGGCGATTCCCAATGAGCAGTTCTTC.

The rearrangement links TRBV5-1 to TRBJ2-3, with 11 nucleotides matching TRBD2. J was trimmed by 10 bases and V by 0 bases; bases with no gene match: 10. CDR3 length: 16 residues. Per the germline V gene, CDR1 is SGHRS and CDR2 is YFSETQ. CDR3 region: CASSLAVVAGGPAQYF. The CDR3, as DNA: TGCGCCAGCAGCTTGGCTGTGGTAGCGGGAGGGCCTGCGCAGTATTTT.

The CDR3 nucleotides are TGTGCCAGCAGCCCTCACGGGACATCCTATAGCAATCAGCCCCAGCATTTT. Translated: CASSPHGTSYSNQPQHF. The rearrangement links TRBV21-1 to TRBJ1-5; the D segment call TRBD1 is taken from the table without a DNA check. TRBV21-1 is annotated as a pseudogene. The CDR3 loop spans 17 amino acids.

This chain links TRBV6-2 or TRBV6-3 with TRBJ2-3, with 11 bases that match TRBD2. The V gene's germline CDR1 is MNHEY and CDR2 SVGEGT. V shed 5 bases and J 1 base; nucleotides not matched to a gene: 5. There are 16 residues in the CDR3. The DNA of the CDR3 is TGTGCCAGCAGTCGCGAGACTAGCGGGGGCACAGATACGCAGTATTTT. Its translation is CASSRETSGGTDTQYF.

This clone has more than one count but fewer than ten. The J gene is TRBJ2-5, the V gene TRBV5-1; D gene unclear. The CDR3 contains 12 residues. V lost 0 bases and J 5 bases, leaving 5 bases between the germline ends. The germline V gene encodes CDR1 SGHRS and CDR2 YFSETQ. The CDR3 spells CASSLAMETQYF. CDR3 nucleotides: TGCGCCAGCAGCTTGGCCATGGAGACCCAGTACTTC.

The rearrangement joins TRBV11-2 to TRBJ1-6, with TRBD1 as a possible D gene (5 bases). V shed 0 bases and J shed 7 bases, with 13 bases lying between them. CDR1 is SGHAT and CDR2 is FQNNGV in the germline V gene. The CDR3 sequence is 16 residues long. For the CDR3, the DNA is TGTGCCAGCAGCTTAGAGTACCTACGGGGGAATTCACCCCTCCACTTT. Its translation: CASSLEYLRGNSPLHF.

The V call is TRBV11-3, the J call TRBJ1-1, with D possibly being TRBD1 (5 bases). V was trimmed by 6 bases and J by 3 bases, leaving 17 bases between them. The germline gives CDR1 SGHNT, CDR2 YENEEA. The CDR3 runs 15 residues. CDR3: CASSLPYRSHTEAFF. The DNA of the CDR3 is TGTGCCAGCAGTCTTCCCTACAGGTCCCACACTGAAGCTTTCTTT.

This rearrangement joins TRBV14 to TRBJ2-5, with 8 nucleotides matching TRBD1. V was clipped by 4 bases and J by 4 bases; unmatched bases: 8. Germline loops: CDR1 SGHDN, CDR2 FVKESK. The CDR3 has 15 residues. CDR3 coding DNA: TGTGCCAGCAGCCGCGGACAGGGAAGGGGAGAGACCCAGTACTTC. Amino acid sequence: CASSRGQGRGETQYF.

The V and J genes are TRBV19 and TRBJ1-5; 7 bases agree with TRBD1. The CDR3 consists of 15 residues. Germline V gene lookup returns CDR1 LNHDA and CDR2 SQIVND (reference sequence). Trimming cost V 7 bases and J 4 bases; bases outside gene matches: 10. CDR3 bases: TGTGCCAGTAATCCCCGACAGGGCTGGAATCAGCCCCAGCATTTT. Translating it yields CASNPRQGWNQPQHF.

The chain employs TRBV5-1 and TRBJ2-5, with 9 bases lining up with TRBD2. V gave up 1 base and J gave up 1 base; unmatched junction bases: 5. This CDR3 spans 16 amino acids. Germline assignment: CDR1 SGHRS and CDR2 YFSETQ. For the CDR3, the DNA is TGCGCCAGCAGCTTGAGCCTAGCGGGAATCCAAGAGACCCAGTACTTC. As protein: CASSLSLAGIQETQYF.

The chain recombines TRBV28 with TRBJ1-2, with 9 bases identical to TRBD1. The CDR3 length is 15 residues. J gave up 2 bases and V 6 bases, and 7 bases lay outside the gene matches. Germline values: CDR1 MDHEN, CDR2 SYDVKM. Written as DNA, the CDR3 is TGTGCCAGCAGGAGACAGGGGGGAGTAAACTATGGCTACACCTTC. This sequence encodes CASRRQGGVNYGYTF.

The chain links TRBV9 to TRBJ1-2, with D possibly TRBD1 on 6 matching bases. Germline V gives CDR1 SGDLS, CDR2 YYNGEE. V lost 0 bases and J lost 4, with 16 bases in between. This CDR3 comprises 16 residues. CDR3 sequence reads: CASSVAVRGGGYGYTF. The DNA for the CDR3 is TGTGCCAGCAGCGTAGCTGTTAGGGGGGGTGGCTATGGCTACACCTTC.

The chain employs TRBV3-1 (or the pseudogene TRBV3-2) and TRBJ2-1; TRBD2 matches 9 bases. CDR3 length equals 17 residues. Losses at the gene ends were 0 bases for V and 4 bases for J; bases not matched to a gene: 7. Per the germline V gene, CDR1 is LGHDT and CDR2 is YNNKEL (reference sequence). As DNA, the CDR3 is TGTGCCAGCAGCCAAGATATCCGAGCGGGGGGTTACAATGAGCAGTTCTTC. The encoded protein is CASSQDIRAGGYNEQFF.

This clone was recorded only once. The chain has TRBV19 and TRBJ2-5; 12 nucleotides line up with TRBD2. After removal of 5 bases from V and 4 bases from J, the junction contained 5 bases not matched to a gene. Germline-derived CDR1 and CDR2 are LNHDA and SQIVND (reference sequence). The CDR3 runs 15 residues. The CDR3 loop is CASSLLAGGRETQYF. The CDR3 DNA reads TGTGCCAGTAGTCTCCTAGCGGGGGGGCGAGAGACCCAGTACTTC.

For the CDR3, the DNA is TGTGCCAGCAGCCCTCGACTAGCGGGAGGGGGAGAGCAGTACTTC. This codes for CASSPRLAGGGEQYF. The chain couples TRBV3-1 (or the pseudogene TRBV3-2) to TRBJ2-7; TRBD2 agrees at 14 bases. This CDR3 has 15 amino acids. Trimming removed 4 bases from V and 7 bases from J; junction bases left unmatched: 6. Germline V CDR1 and CDR2: LGHDT, YNNKEL (reference sequence).